This TCR beta chain was identified in a study of blood T cells in healthy people across ages. The study, taken as a whole, reports: Any changes in expanded clonotypes were possibly confounded, as donor CMV status remained unknown. Naive and antigen-experienced cells could not be conclusively compared, given unsorted PBMCs.

Using a J-beta primer mix together with a sample-barcoded 5' primer, a second PCR was run for about 6 to 11 cycles. MiXCR, run by TCRdb on the 5' RACE reads, gives a single entry per CDR3 protein. The repertoire holds about 1,500,000 distinct CDR3 sequences, with 42% as singletons. Staff drew 8 to 10 milliliters of peripheral blood from each donor. They isolated at least 6 million PBMCs from each sample. The CDR3 has 11 amino acids. The ends were cut back, 10 bases at V and 10 bases at J, with 13 bases in the middle. Comments on this clonotype: Its antigen remains unidentified.

The sequenced sample consisted of blood. V usage is TRBV12-3 or TRBV12-4 and J usage is TRBJ1-4; D ambiguous. The source of this sequence is a woman in her late teens or twenties in good health. DNA of the CDR3: TGTGCCACCCATAGACCGGGAAAACTGTTTTTT. Its translation is CATHRPGKLFF.